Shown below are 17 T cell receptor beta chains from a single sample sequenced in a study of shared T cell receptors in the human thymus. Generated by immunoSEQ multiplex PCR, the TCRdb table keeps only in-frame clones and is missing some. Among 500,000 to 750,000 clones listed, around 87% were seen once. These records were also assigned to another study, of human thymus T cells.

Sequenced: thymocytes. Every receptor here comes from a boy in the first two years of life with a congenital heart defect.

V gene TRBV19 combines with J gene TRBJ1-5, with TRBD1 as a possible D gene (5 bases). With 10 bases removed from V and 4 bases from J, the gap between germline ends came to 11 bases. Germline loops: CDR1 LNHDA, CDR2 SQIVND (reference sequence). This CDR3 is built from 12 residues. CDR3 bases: TGTGCCACGCGACAGTATAATCAGCCCCAGCATTTT. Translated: CATRQYNQPQHF.

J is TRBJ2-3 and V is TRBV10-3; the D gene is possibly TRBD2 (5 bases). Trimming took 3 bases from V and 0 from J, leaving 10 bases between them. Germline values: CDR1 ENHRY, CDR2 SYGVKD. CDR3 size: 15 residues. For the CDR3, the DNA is TGTGCCATCAGTGACGGTAGCGCGAGCACAGATACGCAGTATTTT. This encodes CAISDGSASTDTQYF.

CDR3 protein: CASSTGTSDGYEQYF. CDR3 sequence (DNA): TGTGCCAGCAGCACCGGGACTAGCGATGGCTACGAGCAGTACTTC. The chain uses TRBV5-6 and TRBJ2-7, with 10 bases matching TRBD2. V dropped 4 bases and J dropped 3; count of bases not matched to a gene: 7. This CDR3 is 15 amino acids long. CDR1 is SGHDT and CDR2 is YYEEEE in the germline V gene.

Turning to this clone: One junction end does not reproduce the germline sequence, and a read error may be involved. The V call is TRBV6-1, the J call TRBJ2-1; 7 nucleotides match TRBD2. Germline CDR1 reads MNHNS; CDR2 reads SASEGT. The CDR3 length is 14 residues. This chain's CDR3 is CASTPILPGGRGIF. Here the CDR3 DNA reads TGTGCCAGCACCCCGATCCTCCCCGGCGGGAGAGGGATCTTC.

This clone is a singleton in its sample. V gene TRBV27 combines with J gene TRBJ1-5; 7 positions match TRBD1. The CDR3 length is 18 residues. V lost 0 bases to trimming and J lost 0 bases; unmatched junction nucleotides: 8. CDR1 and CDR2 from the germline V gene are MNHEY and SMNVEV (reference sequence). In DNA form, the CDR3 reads TGTGCCAGCAGTTTATCGTCTGGCAGGGGGTATAGCAATCAGCCCCAGCATTTT. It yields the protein CASSLSSGRGYSNQPQHF.

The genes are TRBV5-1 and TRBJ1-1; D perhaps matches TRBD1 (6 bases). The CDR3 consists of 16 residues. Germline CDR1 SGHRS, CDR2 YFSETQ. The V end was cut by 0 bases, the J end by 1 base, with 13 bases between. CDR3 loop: CASSLAKGEENTEAFF. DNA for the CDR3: TGCGCCAGCAGCTTGGCCAAGGGGGAAGAGAACACTGAAGCTTTCTTT.

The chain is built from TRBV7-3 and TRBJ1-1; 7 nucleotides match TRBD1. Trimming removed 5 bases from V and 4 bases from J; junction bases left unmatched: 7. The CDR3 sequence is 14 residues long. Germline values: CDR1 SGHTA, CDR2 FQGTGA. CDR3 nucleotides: TGTGCCAGCAGCCCCCTAACAGGGGCCACTGAAGCTTTCTTT. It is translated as CASSPLTGATEAFF.

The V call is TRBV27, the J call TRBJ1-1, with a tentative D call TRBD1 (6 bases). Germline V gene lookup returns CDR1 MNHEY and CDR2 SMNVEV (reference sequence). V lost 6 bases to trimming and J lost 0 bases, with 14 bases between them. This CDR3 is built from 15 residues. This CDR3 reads CASSCRDRLNTEAFF. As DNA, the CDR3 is TGTGCCAGCAGCTGCCGTGACAGGTTGAACACTGAAGCTTTCTTT.

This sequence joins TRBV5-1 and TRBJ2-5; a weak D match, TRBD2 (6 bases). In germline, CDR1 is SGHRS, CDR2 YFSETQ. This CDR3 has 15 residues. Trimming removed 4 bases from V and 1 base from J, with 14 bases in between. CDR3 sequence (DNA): TGCGCCAGCAGCGTAGCCCCGGGAGCCCAAGAGACCCAGTACTTC. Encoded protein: CASSVAPGAQETQYF.

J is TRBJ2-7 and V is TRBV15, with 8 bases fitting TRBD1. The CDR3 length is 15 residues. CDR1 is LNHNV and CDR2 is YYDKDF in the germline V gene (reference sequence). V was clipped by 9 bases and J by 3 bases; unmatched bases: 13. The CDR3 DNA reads TGTGCCACTCAGCTCGGGACAGGCGACTTCTACGAGCAGTACTTC. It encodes CATQLGTGDFYEQYF. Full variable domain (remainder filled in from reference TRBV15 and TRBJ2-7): DAMVIQNPRYQVTQFGKPVTLSCSQTLNHNVMYWYQQKSSQAPKLLFHYYDKDFNNEADTPDNFQSRRPNTSFCFLDIRSPGLGDTAMYLCATQLGTGDFYEQYFGPGTRLTVT.

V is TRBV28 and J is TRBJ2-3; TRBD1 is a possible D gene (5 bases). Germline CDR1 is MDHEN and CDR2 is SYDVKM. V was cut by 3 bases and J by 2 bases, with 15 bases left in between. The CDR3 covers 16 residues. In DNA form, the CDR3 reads TGTGCCAGCAGTTTGGACAACTCGGACCCCACAGATACGCAGTATTTT. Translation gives CASSLDNSDPTDTQYF.

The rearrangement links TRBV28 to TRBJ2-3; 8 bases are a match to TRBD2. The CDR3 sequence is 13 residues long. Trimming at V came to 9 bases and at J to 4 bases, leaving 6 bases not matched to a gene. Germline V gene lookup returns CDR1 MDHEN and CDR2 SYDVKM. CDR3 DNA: TGTGCCAGGTCACCGGGACTAGCAGATACGCAGTATTTT. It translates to CARSPGLADTQYF.

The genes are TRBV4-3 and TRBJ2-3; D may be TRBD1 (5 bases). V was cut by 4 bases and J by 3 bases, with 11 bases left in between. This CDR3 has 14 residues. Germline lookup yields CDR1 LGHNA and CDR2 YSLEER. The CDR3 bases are TGCGCCAGCAGCCTTGACAGTGCGACAGATACGCAGTATTTT. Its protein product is CASSLDSATDTQYF.

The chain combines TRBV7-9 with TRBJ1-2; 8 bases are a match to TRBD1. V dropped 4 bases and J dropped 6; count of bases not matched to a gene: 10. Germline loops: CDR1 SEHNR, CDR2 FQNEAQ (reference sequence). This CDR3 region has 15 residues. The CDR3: CASSSRQGRVNGYTF. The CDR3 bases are TGTGCCAGCAGCTCGAGACAGGGGAGGGTAAATGGCTACACCTTC.

CDR3 sequence: CASGLVNRSRETQYF. The CDR3 DNA reads TGTGCTAGTGGTTTGGTAAACAGGTCTAGGGAGACCCAGTACTTC. The rearrangement uses TRBV12-5 and TRBJ2-5; maybe TRBD1 (5 bases). Germline assignment: CDR1 LGHNT and CDR2 FRNRAP. The V gene lost 0 bases and the J gene lost 5 bases, with 13 bases spanning the gap. This CDR3 spans 15 amino acids.

The chain's CDR3 is CASSRTSGRIEQYF. CDR3 DNA: TGTGCCAGCAGCAGGACTAGCGGGAGGATCGAGCAGTACTTC. V usage is TRBV5-6 and J usage is TRBJ2-7; 14 nucleotides match TRBD2. The V gene end was trimmed by 4 bases and the J gene end by 6 bases; junction bases not matched to a gene: 3. The germline V gene encodes CDR1 SGHDT and CDR2 YYEEEE. CDR3 length: 14 amino acids.

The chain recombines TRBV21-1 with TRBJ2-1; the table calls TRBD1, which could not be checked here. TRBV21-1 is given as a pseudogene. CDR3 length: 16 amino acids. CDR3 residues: CASSGPGQGAYNEQFF. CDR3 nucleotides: TGTGCCAGCAGCGGACCGGGACAGGGTGCCTACAATGAGCAGTTCTTC.